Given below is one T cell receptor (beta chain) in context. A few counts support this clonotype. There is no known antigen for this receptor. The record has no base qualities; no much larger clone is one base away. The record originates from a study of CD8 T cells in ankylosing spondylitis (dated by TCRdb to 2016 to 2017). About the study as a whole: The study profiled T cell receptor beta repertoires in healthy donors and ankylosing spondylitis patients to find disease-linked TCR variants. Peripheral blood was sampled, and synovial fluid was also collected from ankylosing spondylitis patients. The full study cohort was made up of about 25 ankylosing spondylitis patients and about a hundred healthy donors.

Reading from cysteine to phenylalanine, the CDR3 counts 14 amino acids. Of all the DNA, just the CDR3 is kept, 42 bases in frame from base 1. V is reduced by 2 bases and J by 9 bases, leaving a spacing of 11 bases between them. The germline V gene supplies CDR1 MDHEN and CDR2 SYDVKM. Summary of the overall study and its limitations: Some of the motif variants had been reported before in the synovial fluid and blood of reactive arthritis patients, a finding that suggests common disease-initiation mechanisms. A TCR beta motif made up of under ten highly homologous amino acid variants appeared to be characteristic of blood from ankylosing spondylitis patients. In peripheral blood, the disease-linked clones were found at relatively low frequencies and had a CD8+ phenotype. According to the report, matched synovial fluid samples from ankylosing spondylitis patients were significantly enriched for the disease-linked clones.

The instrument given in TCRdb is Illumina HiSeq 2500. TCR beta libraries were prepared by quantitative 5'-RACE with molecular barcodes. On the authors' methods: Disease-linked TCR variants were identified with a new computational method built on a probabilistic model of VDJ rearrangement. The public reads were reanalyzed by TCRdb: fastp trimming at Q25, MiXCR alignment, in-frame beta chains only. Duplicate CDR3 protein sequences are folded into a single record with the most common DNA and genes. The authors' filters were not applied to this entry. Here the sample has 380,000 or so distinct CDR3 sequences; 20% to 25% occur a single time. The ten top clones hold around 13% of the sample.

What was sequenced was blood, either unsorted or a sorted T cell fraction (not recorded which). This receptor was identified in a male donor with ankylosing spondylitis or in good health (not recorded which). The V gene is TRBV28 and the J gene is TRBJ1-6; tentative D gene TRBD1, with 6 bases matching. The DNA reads TGTGCCAGCAGTTTAGGAGGGGGGGTTTCACCCCTCCACTTT. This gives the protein CASSLGGGVSPLHF.